Listed below are T cell receptor beta chains from one sample, sequenced in a study of neurological immune-mediated disorders. TCRdb used MiXCR to reprocess the 5' RACE reads, holding one entry per CDR3 protein. The sample records fewer than 75,000 distinct CDR3 sequences, 3.4% being singletons. The sample consisted of PBMCs. The receptor source for this set is a man aged 35 to 55 with multiple sclerosis. CDR3s include the opening cysteine and the closing phenylalanine or tryptophan. The order of the fields is CDR3 length, clone size, V gene, D gene, J gene, CDR3 protein, CDR3 DNA. A D gene is named only where the DNA matches it firmly. Some rows have no size entry. The others give once, few or many, or a class for an expanded clone.

14,many,TRBV20-1,NA,TRBJ2-3,CSANIFGVTFWQYF,TGCAGTGCTAATATATTCGGAGTTACGTTCTGGCAGTATTTT
13,many,TRBV5-1,NA,TRBJ2-6,CASHPGGANVLTF,TGCGCCAGCCACCCTGGTGGGGCCAACGTCCTGACTTTC
13,few,TRBV5-1,TRBD1,TRBJ1-1,CASSQTGRPEAFF,TGCGCCAGCAGCCAGACAGGGAGGCCTGAAGCTTTCTTT
14,many,TRBV20-1,NA,TRBJ2-7,CSAPGTPQTYEQYF,TGCAGTGCGCCGGGGACACCCCAGACATACGAGCAGTACTTC
13,many,TRBV5-1,NA,TRBJ1-1,CASSVGSGSEAFF,TGCGCCAGCAGCGTGGGGTCGGGGTCTGAAGCTTTCTTT
15,many,TRBV20-1,NA,TRBJ2-1,CSATRIQRVYNEQFF,TGCAGTGCTACCCGAATACAGCGGGTCTACAATGAGCAGTTCTTC
15,NA,TRBV5-6,NA,TRBJ2-3,CASSLAGVSTDTQYF,TGTGCCAGCAGCTTGGCGGGGGTCAGCACAGATACGCAGTATTTT
14,many,TRBV21-1,NA,TRBJ2-5,CASSTGRGQETQYF,TGTGCCAGCAGCACGGGGAGGGGGCAGGAGACCCAGTACTTC
13,many,TRBV20-1,NA,TRBJ2-4,CSAPGGGENIQYF,TGCAGTGCTCCCGGAGGAGGAGAAAACATTCAGTACTTC
15,many,TRBV27,NA,TRBJ2-1,CASSLAGNYNNEQFF,TGTGCCAGCAGTTTAGCGGGGAATTACAACAATGAGCAGTTCTTC
14,many,TRBV24-1,NA,TRBJ2-3,CATSLPDLTDTQYF,TGTGCCACCAGTCTACCCGACCTGACAGATACGCAGTATTTT
15,many,TRBV20-1,NA,TRBJ1-2,CSAMEDSYSNYGYTF,TGCAGTGCTATGGAGGACAGCTACTCTAACTATGGCTACACCTTC
16,many,TRBV5-1,TRBD1,TRBJ1-1,CASSLAGDRGRTEAFF,TGCGCCAGCAGCTTGGCGGGGGACAGGGGGCGTACTGAAGCTTTCTTT
17,many,TRBV5-1,TRBD1,TRBJ2-7,CASSKRTRTGGTYEQYF,TGCGCCAGCAGCAAAAGGACCCGAACAGGGGGAACCTACGAGCAGTACTTC
14,many,TRBV25-1,NA,TRBJ1-1,CASRRGFWDTEAFF,TGTGCCAGCAGGCGCGGGTTTTGGGACACTGAAGCTTTCTTT
13,many,TRBV20-1,TRBD1,TRBJ1-1,CSARKAGGIEAFF,TGCAGTGCTAGAAAGGCAGGGGGCATTGAAGCTTTCTTT
13,few,TRBV20-1,NA,TRBJ1-5,CSAREGVNQPQHF,TGCAGTGCTAGAGAAGGGGTCAATCAGCCCCAGCATTTT
14,many,TRBV12-3/TRBV12-4,NA,TRBJ2-7,CASSRKVNSYEQYF,TGTGCCAGCAGTAGAAAGGTTAACTCCTACGAGCAGTACTTC
12,many,TRBV20-1,NA,TRBJ2-5,CSAGRKKETQYF,TGCAGTGCAGGCCGGAAGAAAGAGACCCAGTACTTC
15,few,TRBV7-8,NA,TRBJ1-6,CASSLEQNYNSTLNF,TGTGCCAGCAGCTTAGAGCAGAACTATAATTCAACCCTCAACTTT
15,NA,TRBV10-3,NA,TRBJ1-2,CATREGTFINYGYTF,TGTGCCACCAGAGAGGGGACCTTCATTAACTATGGCTACACCTTC
13,many,TRBV18,NA,TRBJ1-2,CASSPGTNYGYTF,TGTGCCAGCTCACCAGGGACAAATTATGGCTACACCTTC
13,medium-sized,TRBV15,TRBD1,TRBJ1-1,CATSRGQGHEAFF,TGTGCCACCAGCAGGGGACAGGGACATGAAGCTTTCTTT
14,many,TRBV7-2,NA,TRBJ2-1,CASSITNINNEQFF,TGTGCCAGCAGCATTACAAACATTAACAATGAGCAGTTCTTC
15,many,TRBV9,NA,TRBJ2-5,CASRPGLTFQETQYF,TGTGCCAGCAGACCTGGACTGACCTTCCAAGAGACCCAGTACTTC
13,many,TRBV14,NA,TRBJ1-1,CASSQETGSQAFF,TGTGCCAGCAGCCAGGAGACGGGTTCGCAAGCTTTCTTT
12,many,TRBV20-1,NA,TRBJ1-3,CSAGHSGNTIYF,TGCAGCGCGGGACACTCTGGAAACACCATATATTTT
12,many,TRBV7-6,NA,TRBJ2-5,CASSLDGETQYF,TGTGCCAGCAGCTTAGACGGTGAGACCCAGTACTTC
15,many,TRBV10-3,NA,TRBJ1-4,CAIKARQGGNEKLFF,TGTGCCATCAAAGCTCGCCAGGGAGGGAATGAAAAACTGTTTTTT
16,many,TRBV6-5,NA,TRBJ1-4,CASSYSGLGVNEKLFF,TGTGCCAGCAGTTACTCGGGACTGGGGGTTAATGAAAAACTGTTTTTT
14,many,TRBV5-1,NA,TRBJ2-5,CASSLEAPGETQYF,TGCGCCAGCAGCTTGGAGGCCCCCGGGGAGACCCAGTACTTC
13,many,TRBV24-1,NA,TRBJ2-2,CATGQGNTGELFF,TGTGCCACGGGTCAGGGGAACACCGGGGAGCTGTTTTTT
15,many,TRBV20-1,TRBD1,TRBJ2-7,CSARDRTGAIREQYF,TGCAGTGCTAGAGATCGGACAGGAGCTATTCGCGAGCAGTACTTC
15,many,TRBV7-9,NA,TRBJ2-1,CASSSTGGDYNEQFF,TGTGCCAGCAGCTCCACAGGAGGCGATTACAATGAGCAGTTCTTC
14,few,TRBV5-4,NA,TRBJ1-5,CASSLAGDNQPQHF,TGTGCCAGCAGCTTGGCTGGGGACAATCAGCCCCAGCATTTT
18,medium-sized,TRBV12-3/TRBV12-4,NA,TRBJ2-3,CASSSRWLGGRGTDTQYF,TGTGCCAGCAGTTCCCGTTGGTTGGGGGGAAGAGGCACAGATACGCAGTATTTT
14,few,TRBV7-2,TRBD2,TRBJ2-7,CASRRTGGLYEQYF,TGTGCCAGCAGGAGGACGGGGGGGTTGTACGAGCAGTACTTC
12,many,TRBV20-1,TRBD2,TRBJ2-1,CSGRSLWDEQFF,TGCAGCGGGAGGTCACTCTGGGATGAGCAGTTCTTC
15,many,TRBV7-9,NA,TRBJ1-1,CASSGRTSMNTEAFF,TGTGCCAGCAGCGGCCGGACAAGCATGAACACTGAAGCTTTCTTT
15,many,TRBV20-1,NA,TRBJ2-7,CSARSNRPPGYEQYF,TGCAGTGCTAGATCGAACAGGCCCCCGGGATACGAGCAGTACTTC
15,many,TRBV7-2,NA,TRBJ1-6,CASSSRDTSSSPLHF,TGTGCCAGCAGCTCCCGGGACACCTCATCTTCACCCCTCCACTTT